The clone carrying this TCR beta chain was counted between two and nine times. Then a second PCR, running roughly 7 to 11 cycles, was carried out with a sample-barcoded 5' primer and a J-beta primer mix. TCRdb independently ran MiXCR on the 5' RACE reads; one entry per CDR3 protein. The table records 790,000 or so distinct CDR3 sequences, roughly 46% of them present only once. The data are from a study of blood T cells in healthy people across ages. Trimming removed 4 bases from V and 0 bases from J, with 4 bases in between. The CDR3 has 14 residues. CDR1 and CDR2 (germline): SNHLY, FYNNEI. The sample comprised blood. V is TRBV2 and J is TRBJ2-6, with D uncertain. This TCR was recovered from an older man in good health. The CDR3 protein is CASSASSGANVLTF. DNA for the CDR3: TGTGCCAGCAGTGCGAGCTCTGGGGCCAACGTCCTGACTTTC.